Listed below are T cell receptor beta chains from one sample, sequenced in a study of radiotherapy plus CTLA-4 blockade in lung cancer. Profiled with immunoSEQ multiplex PCR; TCRdb holds only in-frame clones, not every one. The table has some 50,000 clones, roughly 80% seen once; the top ten hold roughly 2.9%. Here the sequenced sample was peripheral blood, taken from a patient treated with radiotherapy plus ipilimumab. The receptors were sampled from a human donor with non-small cell lung cancer who had a partial response to radiotherapy plus ipilimumab. The CDR3 runs from the conserved cysteine through the conserved F or W. A D gene is named only where the DNA matches it firmly. For some rows the clone size is stated as once, few or many, or as a class when expanded; others skip it.

cdr3_aa cdr3_nt d_call clone_size j_call v_call
CASSVGAPNTEAFF TGTGCCAGCAGTGTGGGGGCGCCGAACACTGAAGCTTTCTTT - - TRBJ1-1 TRBV2
CASSPREGSYGYTF TGTGCCAGCAGTCCCCGAGAAGGGAGCTATGGCTACACCTTC - - TRBJ1-2 TRBV27
CASSLVDSPRGQADTQYF TGTGCCAGCAGCTTAGTCGACTCACCGAGGGGGCAGGCAGATACGCAGTATTTT TRBD1 - TRBJ2-3 TRBV7-8
CASSTYITGLAGGDTQYF TGTGCCAGCAGCACTTATATCACGGGACTAGCGGGGGGTGATACGCAGTATTTT TRBD2 - TRBJ2-3 TRBV7-6
CASSYRIDTNTQYF TGTGCCAGCAGCTACAGGATCGACACAAATACGCAGTATTTT - - TRBJ2-3 TRBV7-9
CASSEVGGDLYEQYF TGTGCCAGCAGTGAAGTGGGGGGGGACCTATACGAGCAGTACTTC TRBD2 - TRBJ2-7 TRBV6-1
CASGLLTGRDRANYGYTF TGTGCTAGTGGTTTACTCACAGGCCGGGACAGAGCTAACTATGGCTACACCTTC TRBD1 - TRBJ1-2 TRBV12-5
CASSFLGTGSYEQYF TGTGCCAGCAGCTTCCTCGGGACAGGCTCCTACGAGCAGTACTTC TRBD1 - TRBJ2-7 TRBV5-6
CASSYSGTGSTGELFF TGTGCCAGCAGTTACTCGGGGACAGGGTCCACCGGGGAGCTGTTTTTT TRBD1 - TRBJ2-2 TRBV6-5
CASSEGLAGADTQYF TGTGCCAGCAGTGAAGGGTTAGCGGGGGCTGATACGCAGTATTTT TRBD2 - TRBJ2-3 TRBV6-1
CASSSRQGEIAKNIQYF TGCGCCAGCAGCTCCCGACAGGGAGAAATAGCCAAAAACATTCAGTACTTC TRBD1 - TRBJ2-4 TRBV5-1
CASSLAVQGGGYTF TGTGCCAGCAGTTTAGCCGTACAGGGTGGTGGCTACACCTTC - - TRBJ1-2 TRBV28
CASTVSMNTEAFF TGTGCCAGCACTGTCAGTATGAACACTGAAGCTTTCTTT - - TRBJ1-1 TRBV2
CASSQIEQGAEQETQYF TGCGCCAGCAGCCAAATCGAACAGGGGGCAGAACAAGAGACCCAGTACTTC TRBD1 - TRBJ2-5 TRBV4-1
CASLGDSSYNSPLHF TGTGCCAGCCTCGGGGACAGCTCCTATAATTCACCCCTCCACTTT TRBD1 - TRBJ1-6 TRBV11-2
CASSKAFQGEHGYTF TGTGCCAGCAGCAAAGCGTTCCAGGGGGAGCATGGCTACACCTTC - once TRBJ1-2 TRBV21-1
CASSFVRTYEQYF TGTGCCAGCAGCTTTGTCAGGACCTACGAGCAGTACTTC - - TRBJ2-7 TRBV5-6
CASSRLGGKETQYF TGCGCCAGCAGTAGACTCGGGGGGAAAGAGACCCAGTACTTC TRBD2 - TRBJ2-5 TRBV5-1
CASSYPDRGGIQYF TGTGCCAGTAGTTACCCGGACAGGGGGGGCATTCAGTACTTC TRBD1 - TRBJ2-4 TRBV19
CASSLTGVGYNSPLHF TGTGCCAGCAGCTTAACAGGGGTGGGCTATAATTCACCCCTCCACTTT TRBD1 - TRBJ1-6 TRBV5-4
CASSLGTSGVYEQYF TGCGCCAGCAGCTTGGGGACTAGCGGGGTTTACGAGCAGTACTTC TRBD2 - TRBJ2-7 TRBV5-1
CASSLRRGETQYF TGTGCCAGCAGCTTAAGGAGGGGTGAGACCCAGTACTTC - - TRBJ2-5 TRBV7-2
CASRRLDEKLFF TGTGCCAGCAGAAGACTGGATGAAAAACTGTTTTTT - - TRBJ1-4 TRBV5-6
CASSPEAGGSGANVLTF TGCGCCAGCAGCCCGGAGGCAGGGGGCTCGGGGGCCAACGTCCTGACTTTC TRBD1 - TRBJ2-6 TRBV5-1
CASSPKQEFHGQYF TGTGCCAGCTCACCTAAACAGGAGTTCCACGGGCAGTACTTC - - TRBJ2-7 TRBV18
CAISERSSGGPYEQYF TGTGCCATCAGTGAACGGTCTAGCGGGGGGCCCTACGAGCAGTACTTC TRBD2 few TRBJ2-7 TRBV10-3
CASSLERGGLSGELFF TGTGCCAGCAGTTTGGAGCGGGGGGGCCTTAGCGGGGAGCTGTTTTTT TRBD2 - TRBJ2-2 TRBV6-5
CASSSFGIVSGANVLTF TGTGCCAGCAGCTCGTTCGGGATCGTCTCTGGGGCCAACGTCCTGACTTTC - - TRBJ2-6 TRBV7-2
CASSFRRGGSYNQPQHF TGTGCCAGCAGTTTTAGGAGGGGAGGTTCGTACAATCAGCCCCAGCATTTT - - TRBJ1-5 TRBV28
CASSQGEVNSPLHF TGTGCCAGCAGCCAGGGGGAGGTGAATTCACCCCTCCACTTT - - TRBJ1-6 TRBV4-2
CASSGRDRARAGELFF TGTGCCAGCAGTGGAAGGGACAGGGCCAGGGCCGGGGAGCTGTTTTTT TRBD1 - TRBJ2-2 TRBV2
CATSRVVGVEQFF TGTGCCACCAGCAGAGTGGTAGGGGTTGAGCAGTTCTTC - - TRBJ2-1 TRBV15
CASSEVAVNSPLHF TGTGCCAGCAGTGAAGTAGCAGTTAATTCACCCCTCCACTTT - few TRBJ1-6 TRBV6-5
CASSRAGGNTGELFF TGTGCCAGCAGCCGAGCGGGGGGAAACACCGGGGAGCTGTTTTTT TRBD2 - TRBJ2-2 TRBV7-3
CASSPGQGYEQFF TGCGCCAGCAGCCCGGGACAGGGCTATGAGCAGTTCTTC TRBD1 once TRBJ2-1 TRBV5-1
CASSATGSNEKLFF TGTGCCAGCAGCGCCACGGGGTCTAATGAAAAACTGTTTTTT - - TRBJ1-4 TRBV9
CASSPGVSYEQYF TGTGCCAGCAGCCCGGGTGTCTCCTACGAGCAGTACTTC - once TRBJ2-7 TRBV5-6
CASSAQSGGLNIQYF TGTGCCAGCAGCGCCCAAAGCGGGGGCTTGAACATTCAGTACTTC TRBD2 - TRBJ2-4 TRBV9
CASSWETGYSYEQYF TGTGCCAGTAGTTGGGAGACAGGATACTCCTACGAGCAGTACTTC - - TRBJ2-7 TRBV19
CVQTGGGEQYF TGTGTCCAGACGGGAGGGGGCGAGCAGTACTTC TRBD2 - TRBJ2-7 TRBV2
CASSSETGSNTEAFF TGTGCCAGCAGTTCCGAGACAGGGAGCAACACTGAAGCTTTCTTT TRBD1 - TRBJ1-1 TRBV6-5
CASSLGPSSYEQYF TGTGCCAGCAGCTTAGGTCCGAGCTCCTACGAGCAGTACTTC - - TRBJ2-7 TRBV11-3
CASSGGPLAGYEQYF TGTGCCAGCAGTGGAGGGCCCCTAGCGGGGTACGAGCAGTACTTC TRBD2 - TRBJ2-7 TRBV25-1
CASSAASGGAPTDTQYF TGTGCCAGCAGTGCGGCTAGCGGGGGGGCTCCCACAGATACGCAGTATTTT TRBD2 - TRBJ2-3 TRBV6-4
CASSSSQGAREQYF TGCGCCAGCAGTTCCTCCCAGGGGGCGCGGGAGCAGTACTTC TRBD1 - TRBJ2-7 TRBV5-1
CASSASGHEQFF TGTGCCAGCAGCGCGAGCGGGCATGAGCAGTTCTTC - - TRBJ2-1 TRBV11-2
CASSLGQSTEAFF TGTGCCAGCAGCTTGGGACAGAGCACTGAAGCTTTCTTT TRBD1 - TRBJ1-1 TRBV7-8
CASSQDFGVGPQHF TGCGCCAGCAGCCAAGATTTCGGGGTAGGGCCCCAGCATTTT - - TRBJ1-5 TRBV4-1
CASNGQGQGYGYTF TGTGCCAGCAACGGACAGGGGCAGGGCTATGGCTACACCTTC TRBD1 - TRBJ1-2 TRBV2
CAWRTHTSEQYF TGTGCCTGGAGGACTCACACGTCCGAGCAGTACTTC - - TRBJ2-7 TRBV30
CASNREGAYEQYF TGCGCCAGCAACCGGGAGGGCGCCTACGAGCAGTACTTC TRBD2 - TRBJ2-7 TRBV5-1
CASSFHRGGDIQYF TGTGCCAGTAGTTTCCACAGGGGTGGTGACATTCAGTACTTC TRBD1 - TRBJ2-4 TRBV19
CASSLSIDYEQYF TGTGCCAGCAGCCTCTCAATAGATTACGAGCAGTACTTC - - TRBJ2-7 TRBV5-8
CASRKMGQANTEAFF TGTGCCAGCAGGAAAATGGGACAGGCGAACACTGAAGCTTTCTTT TRBD1 - TRBJ1-1 TRBV6-5
CASSLNRVNTEAFF TGTGCCAGCAGCTTAAACAGGGTGAACACTGAAGCTTTCTTT - once TRBJ1-1 TRBV11-2
CASSGGESSSYNEQFF TGCGCCAGCAGTGGGGGGGAATCCAGCTCCTACAATGAGCAGTTCTTC - - TRBJ2-1 TRBV10-1
CASSYLSYNSPLHF TGTGCCAGCAGTTACCTCTCCTATAATTCACCCCTCCACTTT - once TRBJ1-6 TRBV6-9
CATQGAQWDGYTF TGTGCCACTCAAGGGGCCCAGTGGGATGGCTACACCTTC - - TRBJ1-2 TRBV19